The sequence of this TCR beta chain was determined in a study of T cell responses to AZD1222 COVID-19 vaccine. This CDR3 is 16 amino acids long. Here immunoSEQ multiplex PCR was the method, and the copy in TCRdb shows in-frame clones only, minus some. The sample includes fewer than 90,000 clones, about 88% of them seen just once. The receptor's source is an adult in good health. The chain joins TRBV21-1 to TRBJ2-5; no DNA check was done on the table's D call, TRBD2. TRBV21-1 is classified as a pseudogene. The material sequenced was peripheral blood, taken on day 0 of AZD1222 vaccination. CDR3 bases: TGTGCCAGCAGCAAATCCACCGGGACTAGGAAAGAGACCCAGTACTTC. Encoded protein: CASSKSTGTRKETQYF.